Given below is one TCR beta chain in context. The sample is drawn from a study of Tregs in tolerant kidney transplant recipients. TCRdb's table, derived via immunoSEQ multiplex PCR, lists solely in-frame clones and lacks some. The sample comprises over 70,000 clones, roughly 90% of which are singletons, and roughly 1.6% rests with the top ten. Recipients received nonmyeloablative bone marrow transplants from related graft donors, with transient mixed chimerism. Germline lookup yields CDR1 LGHNA and CDR2 YNFKEQ. Unmatched junction bases numbered 7, after V lost 5 bases and J lost 12 bases. The CDR3 loop spans 15 amino acids.

This sequence originates from a human patient who received a combined kidney and bone marrow transplant. Some T cells may be provided by the graft donor. The material sequenced was CD4+ T cells from blood (PBMCs), taken 24 months after the transplant. This chain connects TRBV4-2 to TRBJ2-1, with 16 bases identical to TRBD2. The CDR3 nucleotides are TGTGCCAGCAGCGAAGGGACTAGCGGGGGGGAGTCGCAGTTCTTC. As protein: CASSEGTSGGESQFF.